The present entry profiles one TCR beta chain with its context. The same CDR3 arises from other DNA sequences in this sample as well. Original processing notes: Amplification of reference gene primers was used by the study to estimate nucleated cell counts. Using immunoSEQ multiplex PCR, the repertoire was profiled, and TCRdb retains in-frame clones only, with some absent. That table is the source of V, J and clone size, and D and trimming were worked out from the DNA. Among 250,000 to 300,000 clones, around 83% were seen once, and the ten largest hold about 3.6%. This sample is drawn from a study of blood T cell repertoires in COVID-19. Turning to the study itself: Material from acute and convalescent COVID-19 was sourced from the United States, Italy and Spain. T cells, B-cell-depleted T cells, or PBMCs provided the cDNA or gDNA that served as material.

The germline V gene has CDR1 LGHNA and CDR2 YSLEER. The CDR3 is made up of 14 amino acids. The trim removed 4 bases at V and 3 bases at J, leaving 5 bases unmatched. Sequenced: peripheral blood. The clonotype was recovered from a man in his late teens or twenties with active or convalescent COVID-19. V usage is TRBV4-3 and J usage is TRBJ2-7; TRBD2 matches at 8 bases. The CDR3 coding sequence is TGCGCCAGCAGCCGGCTAGCGGGCAACTACGAGCAGTACTTC. Its protein product is CASSRLAGNYEQYF.